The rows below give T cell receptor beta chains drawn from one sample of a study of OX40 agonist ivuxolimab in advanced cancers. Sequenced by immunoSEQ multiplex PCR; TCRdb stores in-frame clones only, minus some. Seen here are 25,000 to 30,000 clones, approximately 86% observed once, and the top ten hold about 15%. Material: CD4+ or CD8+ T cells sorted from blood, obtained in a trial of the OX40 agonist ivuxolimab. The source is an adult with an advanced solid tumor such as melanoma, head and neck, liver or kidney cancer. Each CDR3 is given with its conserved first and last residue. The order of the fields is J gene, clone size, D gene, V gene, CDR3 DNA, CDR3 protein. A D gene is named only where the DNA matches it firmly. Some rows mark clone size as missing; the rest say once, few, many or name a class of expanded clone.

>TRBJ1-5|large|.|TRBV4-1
TGCGCCAGCAGCCAAGAACGGGAGTATGGGCCCCAGCATTTT
CASSQEREYGPQHF
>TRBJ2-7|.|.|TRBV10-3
TGTGCCACCGCAACCCGGGGGCCCCACGAGCAGTACTTC
CATATRGPHEQYF
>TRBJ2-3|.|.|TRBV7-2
TGTGCCAGCAGCTCCGGACTGCGCACAGATACGCAGTATTTT
CASSSGLRTDTQYF
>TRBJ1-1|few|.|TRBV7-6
TGTGCCAGCAGCCCCCCGCCGGACAGAAACACTGAAGCTTTCTTT
CASSPPPDRNTEAFF
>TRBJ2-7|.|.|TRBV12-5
TGTGCTAGTGGTTTTAGCTCCTACGAGCAGTACTTC
CASGFSSYEQYF
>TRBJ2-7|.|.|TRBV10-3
TGTGCCATCAGTGATGTGAGGGGCGGCTTGGACGAGCAGTACTTC
CAISDVRGGLDEQYF
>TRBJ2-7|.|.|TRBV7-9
TGTGCCAGCAGCTTAGGAGGCAACTCCTACGAGCAGTACTTC
CASSLGGNSYEQYF
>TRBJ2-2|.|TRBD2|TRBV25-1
TGTGCCAGCAGTGAATTAGCGGGAGGGCCGGGCGGGGAGCTGTTTTTT
CASSELAGGPGGELFF
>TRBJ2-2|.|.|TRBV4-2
TGTGCCAGCAGCCAAGATAGTAGTCGGGAACGCACCGGGGAGCTGTTTTTT
CASSQDSSRERTGELFF
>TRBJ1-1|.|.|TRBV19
TGTGCCAGTAGAGGAGCTTGGAACACTGAAGCTTTCTTT
CASRGAWNTEAFF
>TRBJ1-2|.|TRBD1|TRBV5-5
TGTGCCAGCAGCTCTCCGCACGGACAGGGGATCATCTATGGCTACACCTTC
CASSSPHGQGIIYGYTF
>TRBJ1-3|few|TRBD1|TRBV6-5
TGTGCCAGCAGTTCCGGGACAGGGGAAGCTGGAAACACCATATATTTT
CASSSGTGEAGNTIYF
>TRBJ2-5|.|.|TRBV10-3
TGTGCCATCAGTGAAACTTCCCCGGGGGTAAAAGAGACCCAGTACTTC
CAISETSPGVKETQYF
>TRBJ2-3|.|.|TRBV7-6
TGTGCCAGCAGCTCGCTGGACATTAGCACAGATACGCAGTATTTT
CASSSLDISTDTQYF
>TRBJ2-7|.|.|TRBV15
TGTGCCACCAGCAGAGATAAGGGAATCTTCAGCTCCTACGAGCAGTACTTC
CATSRDKGIFSSYEQYF
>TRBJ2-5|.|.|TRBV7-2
TGTGCCAGCAGCTCCTTTTCGTCGGGGACCCAGTACTTC
CASSSFSSGTQYF
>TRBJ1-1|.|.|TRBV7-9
TGTGCCAGCAGCCCTCCCGGCCCGAACACTGAAGCTTTCTTT
CASSPPGPNTEAFF
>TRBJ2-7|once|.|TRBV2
TGTGCCAGCGGTGGCTACCGGGCACAGAGCTCCTACGAGCAGTACTTC
CASGGYRAQSSYEQYF
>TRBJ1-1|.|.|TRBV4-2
TGTGCCAGCAGCCAAAGTACCGAGGGGCCACGTCACACTGAAGCTTTCTTT
CASSQSTEGPRHTEAFF
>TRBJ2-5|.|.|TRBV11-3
TGTGCCAGCAGCTTAGGTCGCAGAACTCAAGAGACCCAGTACTTC
CASSLGRRTQETQYF
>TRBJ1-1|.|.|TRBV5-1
TGCGCCAGCAGCTCATACAGGGTGGGGTCCACTGAAGCTTTCTTT
CASSSYRVGSTEAFF
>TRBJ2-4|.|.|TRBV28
TGTGCCAGCAGTTTTACCACCCCGGGGGACATTCAGTACTTC
CASSFTTPGDIQYF
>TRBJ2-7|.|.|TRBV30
TGTGCCTGGAGTAAATCCAGGGTTGGCGAGCAGTACTTC
CAWSKSRVGEQYF
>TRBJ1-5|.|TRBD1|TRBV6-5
TGTGCCAGCAGTCGGACTGACAGGGGGAATCAGCCCCAGCATTTT
CASSRTDRGNQPQHF
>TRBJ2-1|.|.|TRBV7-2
TGTGCCAGCAGCTTAGGGCTAGCCTACAATGAGCAGTTCTTC
CASSLGLAYNEQFF
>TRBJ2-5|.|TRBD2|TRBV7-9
TGTGCCAGCAGCTTAGAGCGGGGTCAAGAGACCCAGTACTTC
CASSLERGQETQYF
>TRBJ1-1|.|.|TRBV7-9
TGTGCCACCAAGCAGGGGAGCGAAGCTTTCTTT
CATKQGSEAFF
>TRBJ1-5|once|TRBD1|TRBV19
TGTGCCAGTAGTGCAAGACAGGGGTACAATCAGCCCCAGCATTTT
CASSARQGYNQPQHF
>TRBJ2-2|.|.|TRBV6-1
TGTGCCAGCAGCCCATCTGGGACGACCGGGGAGCTGTTTTTT
CASSPSGTTGELFF
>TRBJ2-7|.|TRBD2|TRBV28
TGTGCCAGCAGCCAAACCCAGCGGGAAGGATCTTTCGAGCAGTACTTC
CASSQTQREGSFEQYF
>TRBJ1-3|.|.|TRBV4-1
TGCGCCAGCAGCCAAGATCGGGCCCGGGGGTCTGGAAACACCATATATTTT
CASSQDRARGSGNTIYF
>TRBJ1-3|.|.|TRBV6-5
TGTGCCAGCAGTTACTCAGCAGGGTCGGGAAACACCATATATTTT
CASSYSAGSGNTIYF
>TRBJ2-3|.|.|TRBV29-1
TGCAGCGCCCCGGGCGAGGGGACATCAGATACGCAGTATTTT
CSAPGEGTSDTQYF
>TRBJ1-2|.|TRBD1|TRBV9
TGTGCCAGCAGCGGAAGGACCAGGGGGCCCTATGGCTACACCTTC
CASSGRTRGPYGYTF
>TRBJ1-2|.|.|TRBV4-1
TGCGCCAGCAGCCAAGGACGGCTCTATGGCTACACCTTC
CASSQGRLYGYTF
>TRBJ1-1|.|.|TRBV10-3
TGTGCCATACTAAGCAAGAACACTGAAGCTTTCTTT
CAILSKNTEAFF
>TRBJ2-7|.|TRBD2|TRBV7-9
TGTGCCAGCAGCTCAGAGCGGGATAGCTCCTACGAGCAGTACTTC
CASSSERDSSYEQYF
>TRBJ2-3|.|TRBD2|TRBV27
TGTGCCAGCAGTTTTAGTGCGGGAGAATACACAGATACGCAGTATTTT
CASSFSAGEYTDTQYF
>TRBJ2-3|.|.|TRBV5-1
TGCGCCAGCAGCTTGGAAGCAGGAGGCACAGATACGCAGTATTTT
CASSLEAGGTDTQYF
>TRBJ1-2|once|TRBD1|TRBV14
TGTGCCAGCAGCCAAGGACAGGGAGACTATGGCTACACCTTC
CASSQGQGDYGYTF